This record looks at one TCR beta chain sequence and its context. Antigen: not known. This record comes from a study of cytomegalovirus exposure and HLA in healthy donors. Regarding the study as a whole: Altogether, some 170 TCR beta chains were recorded as cytomegalovirus-associated. Excluded were some V segments that proved indistinguishable, including TRBV6-2 and TRBV6-3. An observed cluster of highly shared sequence variants was recorded as a likely sequencing artifact.

Germline CDR1 reads SGHAT; CDR2 reads FQDESV (reference sequence). The V gene end was trimmed by 5 bases and the J gene end by 6 bases; junction bases not matched to a gene: 12. The CDR3 totals 17 residues. Both 60 Vbeta primers and 13 Jbeta primers went into the PCR. TCRdb's table, derived via immunoSEQ multiplex PCR, lists solely in-frame clones and lacks some. The repertoire holds approximately 98,000 clones, with around 74% as singletons. The chain uses TRBV11-1 and TRBJ2-1; TRBD2 aligns across 11 bases. This receptor was obtained from a male donor in good health and CMV-seronegative. Sequencing used PBMCs. Here the CDR3 reads CASSLRVAGGGGNEQFF. CDR3 DNA sequence: TGTGCCAGCAGCCTGCGGGTAGCGGGAGGGGGGGGCAATGAGCAGTTCTTC. The full variable domain, completed using reference TRBV11-1 and TRBJ2-1, is EAEVAQSPRYKITEKSQAVAFWCDPISGHATLYWYRQILGQGPELLVQFQDESVVDDSQLPKDRFSAERLKGVDSTLKIQPAELGDSAMYLCASSLRVAGGGGNEQFFGPGTRLTVL.